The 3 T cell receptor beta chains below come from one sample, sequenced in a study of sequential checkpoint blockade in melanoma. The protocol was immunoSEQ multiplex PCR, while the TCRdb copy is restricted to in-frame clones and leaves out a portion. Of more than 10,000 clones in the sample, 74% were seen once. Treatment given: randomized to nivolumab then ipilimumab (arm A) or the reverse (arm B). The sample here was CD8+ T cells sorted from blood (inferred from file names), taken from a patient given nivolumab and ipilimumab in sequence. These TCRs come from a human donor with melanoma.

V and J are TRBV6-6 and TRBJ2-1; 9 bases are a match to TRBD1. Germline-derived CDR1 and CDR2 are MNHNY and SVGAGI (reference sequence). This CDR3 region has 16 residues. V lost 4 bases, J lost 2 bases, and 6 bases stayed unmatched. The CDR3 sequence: CASSSTRQGAYNEQFF. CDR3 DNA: TGTGCCAGCAGTTCAACACGACAGGGGGCCTACAATGAGCAGTTCTTC.

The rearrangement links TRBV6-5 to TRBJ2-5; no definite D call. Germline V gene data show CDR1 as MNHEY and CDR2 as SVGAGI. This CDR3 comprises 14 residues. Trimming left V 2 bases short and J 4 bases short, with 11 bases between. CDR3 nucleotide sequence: TGTGCCAGCAGTTACGAGCGTGGTGGAGAGACCCAGTACTTC. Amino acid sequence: CASSYERGGETQYF.

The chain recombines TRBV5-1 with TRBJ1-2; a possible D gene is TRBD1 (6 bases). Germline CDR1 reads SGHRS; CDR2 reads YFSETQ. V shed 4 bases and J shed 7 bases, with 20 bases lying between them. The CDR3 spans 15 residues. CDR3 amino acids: CASSPLGGRLSGYTF. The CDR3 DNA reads TGCGCCAGCAGCCCGTTGGGGGGGCGCCTAAGTGGCTACACCTTC.